This T cell receptor beta chain was identified during a study of beta chain features in type 1 diabetes. The purity of all sorted populations exceeded 98%. Study results and limitations: People with Type 1 diabetes carried modestly yet significantly shorter TCRB CDR3s in all four CD4+ subsets.

This CDR3 is 14 amino acids long. The germline V gene has CDR1 LGHNA and CDR2 YSLEER. Unmatched junction bases numbered 7, after V lost 5 bases and J lost 5 bases. This clone was detected many times. Its antigen is as yet unknown. The study reverse transcribed the entire isolated RNA, so it sequenced expressed TCRB transcripts. Naive, central memory and regulatory T cell samples came to a mean of roughly 4 million reads. Some clones are missing from TCRdb's copy, which holds only in-frame ones; the method was immunoSEQ multiplex PCR. The sample contains around 140,000 clones, roughly 10% of which appear only once.

The chain employs TRBV4-3 and TRBJ2-7; TRBD2 matches 9 bases. The sequenced sample was naive CD4+ T cells from blood. The origin of this receptor is a man younger than 35 in good health. CDR3 in amino acids: CASSTLAGGDEQYF. CDR3 sequence (DNA): TGCGCCAGCAGCACACTAGCGGGTGGCGACGAGCAGTACTTC.